This is a list of T cell receptor beta chains from one sample in a study of shared clonotypes between healthy human individuals. Data came from immunoSEQ multiplex PCR; TCRdb stores just in-frame clones and leaves some out. Among about 730,000 clones listed, 72% were seen once. Sequencing was performed on memory CD4+ T cells sorted from blood. The receptor set was obtained from a woman in her 30s in good health. The CDR3 runs from the conserved cysteine through the conserved F or W. A D gene is named only where the DNA matches it firmly. Rows may omit the clone size; those that give it use once, few, many or a size class.

J gene | D gene | clone size | V gene | CDR3 protein | CDR3 DNA
TRBJ1-5 | NA | NA | TRBV6-1 | CASSIGQWGNQPQHF | TGTGCCAGCAGTATAGGACAGTGGGGCAATCAGCCCCAGCATTTT
TRBJ1-2 | TRBD1 | once | TRBV5-4 | CASSLEWGRGPPSYGYTF | TGTGCCAGCAGCTTGGAATGGGGCAGGGGGCCTCCCTCGTATGGCTACACCTTC
TRBJ2-7 | TRBD2 | NA | TRBV6-1 | CASKFAGGTYEQYF | TGTGCCAGCAAGTTCGCGGGAGGTACCTACGAGCAGTACTTC
TRBJ1-5 | NA | NA | TRBV28 | CASRVLSNQPQHF | TGTGCCAGCCGGGTGTTAAGCAATCAGCCCCAGCATTTT
TRBJ2-7 | TRBD1 | NA | TRBV5-4 | CASSAERDRVHEQYF | TGTGCCAGCAGCGCCGAGCGGGACAGGGTTCACGAGCAGTACTTC
TRBJ2-1 | TRBD1 | NA | TRBV27 | CASSSFNRGRKNEQFF | TGTGCCAGCAGTTCATTCAACAGGGGGCGAAAGAATGAGCAGTTCTTC
TRBJ1-4 | TRBD1 | once | TRBV18 | CASSPTIHRGGEKLFF | TGTGCCAGCTCTCCCACTATTCACAGGGGGGGAGAAAAACTGTTTTTT
TRBJ2-1 | NA | NA | TRBV11-3 | CASSSFDSYNEQFF | TGTGCCAGCAGCTCATTCGACTCCTACAATGAGCAGTTCTTC
TRBJ2-5 | TRBD2 | NA | TRBV25-1 | CASTSSGRTVWETQYF | TGTGCCAGCACATCTAGCGGGAGGACCGTGTGGGAGACCCAGTACTTC
TRBJ2-5 | NA | NA | TRBV19 | CASTSQGQSLQETQYF | TGTGCCAGTACCTCGCAAGGACAGTCGCTTCAAGAGACCCAGTACTTC
TRBJ2-2 | TRBD2 | few | TRBV25-1 | CASSRAGLAGTGELFF | TGTGCCAGCAGCAGAGCGGGACTAGCGGGCACCGGGGAGCTGTTTTTT
TRBJ1-5 | TRBD1 | NA | TRBV7-9 | CASSSWGQGESNQPQHF | TGTGCCAGCAGCTCTTGGGGACAGGGGGAAAGCAATCAGCCCCAGCATTTT
TRBJ2-3 | TRBD2 | NA | TRBV28 | CARIQSGTGLAGGKMRTDTQYF | TGTGCCAGGATACAGAGTGGCACCGGACTAGCGGGAGGAAAGATGCGCACAGATACGCAGTATTTT
TRBJ1-5 | NA | NA | TRBV19 | CASSPGERQPQHF | TGTGCCAGTAGTCCCGGGGAGCGGCAGCCCCAGCATTTT
TRBJ2-5 | TRBD1 | NA | TRBV18 | CASSPGQGETQYF | TGTGCCAGCTCACCCGGACAGGGAGAGACCCAGTACTTC
TRBJ2-7 | TRBD1 | few | TRBV30 | CAWSVTGGVSYEQYF | TGTGCCTGGAGTGTAACAGGGGGAGTCTCCTACGAGCAGTACTTC
TRBJ2-7 | NA | NA | TRBV4-1 | CASSQDSRASYEQYF | TGCGCCAGCAGCCAAGATTCCAGGGCGAGCTACGAGCAGTACTTC
TRBJ2-1 | NA | NA | TRBV6-1 | CASSGAGDVRKQFF | TGTGCCAGCAGTGGGGCAGGGGATGTGCGTAAGCAGTTCTTC
TRBJ1-2 | TRBD1 | few | TRBV5-8 | CASSRDRGRSGYTF | TGTGCCAGCAGTAGAGACAGGGGGAGGTCTGGCTACACCTTC
TRBJ2-3 | TRBD1 | NA | TRBV25-1 | CASRTTTGGTQYF | TGTGCCAGCAGGACTACAACAGGGGGCACGCAGTATTTT
TRBJ2-5 | TRBD2 | once | TRBV7-6 | CASSLEARGGSKETQYF | TGTGCCAGCAGCTTAGAGGCTCGCGGCGGGAGTAAAGAGACCCAGTACTTC
TRBJ2-1 | NA | NA | TRBV11-2 | CASSGDGRYNEQFF | TGTGCCAGCAGCGGCGACGGGCGATACAATGAGCAGTTCTTC
TRBJ2-3 | TRBD2 | NA | TRBV10-2 | CASSDSGLAGFNTQYF | TGCGCCAGCAGCGATTCGGGACTAGCGGGATTCAATACGCAGTATTTT
TRBJ1-5 | NA | few | TRBV6-1 | CASSLPGDRPQHF | TGTGCCAGCAGTCTCCCGGGCGACCGGCCCCAGCATTTT
TRBJ2-7 | NA | NA | TRBV15 | CATSRPGTSPEGEQYF | TGTGCCACCAGCAGACCCGGGACATCCCCGGAGGGCGAGCAGTACTTC
TRBJ2-7 | TRBD2 | few | TRBV5-4 | CASSLTSGASYEQYF | TGTGCCAGCAGCTTGACTAGCGGGGCCTCCTACGAGCAGTACTTC
TRBJ2-3 | NA | NA | TRBV2 | CASSEQGRTDTQYF | TGTGCCAGCAGTGAGCAGGGGCGCACAGATACGCAGTATTTT
TRBJ2-7 | TRBD2 | NA | TRBV7-9 | CASSFYLAGGPSSYEQYF | TGTGCCAGCAGCTTCTATCTAGCGGGAGGGCCCAGCTCCTACGAGCAGTACTTC
TRBJ2-3 | NA | NA | TRBV29-1 | CSASRGLDTQYF | TGCAGCGCCAGTCGGGGGTTGGATACGCAGTATTTT
TRBJ2-7 | NA | few | TRBV5-1 | CASSIGEKDEQYF | TGCGCCAGCAGTATAGGGGAGAAGGACGAGCAGTACTTC
TRBJ2-1 | NA | NA | TRBV7-8 | CASSLERIINNEQFF | TGTGCCAGCAGCTTAGAACGGATAATCAACAATGAGCAGTTCTTC
TRBJ1-2 | TRBD1 | NA | TRBV5-1 | CASSTPGGQSYGYTF | TGCGCCAGCAGCACTCCTGGGGGACAGTCCTATGGCTACACCTTC
TRBJ1-4 | NA | NA | TRBV2 | CASSERRSPTNEKLFF | TGTGCCAGCAGTGAAAGGAGATCTCCAACTAATGAAAAACTGTTTTTT
TRBJ1-4 | NA | NA | TRBV15 | CATSRDPSDEKLFF | TGTGCCACCAGCAGAGATCCGTCGGATGAAAAACTGTTTTTT
TRBJ1-1 | NA | NA | TRBV28 | CATLGFMNTEAFF | TGTGCCACCCTCGGATTTATGAACACTGAAGCTTTCTTT
TRBJ2-7 | NA | NA | TRBV14 | CASSQSPGSEQYF | TGTGCCAGCAGCCAAAGCCCCGGGAGCGAGCAGTACTTC
TRBJ2-5 | NA | NA | TRBV2 | CASRWTFPETQYF | TGTGCCAGCAGATGGACTTTTCCAGAGACCCAGTACTTC
TRBJ2-1 | TRBD2 | NA | TRBV18 | CASSPGTSGSLEQFF | TGTGCCAGCTCACCCGGGACTAGCGGGAGTCTTGAGCAGTTCTTC
TRBJ2-1 | TRBD2 | NA | TRBV6-4 | CASSPGFSGSYNEQFF | TGTGCCAGCTCCCCAGGATTCAGCGGGAGTTACAATGAGCAGTTCTTC
TRBJ2-7 | NA | NA | TRBV6-6 | CASSSQGRRNEQYF | TGTGCCAGCAGTTCCCAGGGTCGGCGGAACGAGCAGTACTTC
TRBJ2-6 | NA | NA | TRBV18 | CASSPQPLQGTGANVLTF | TGTGCCAGCTCACCTCAACCCCTCCAGGGAACTGGGGCCAACGTCCTGACTTTC
TRBJ1-1 | NA | NA | TRBV4-1 | CASSLRRLENTEAFF | TGCGCCAGCAGCCTAAGACGGTTGGAGAACACTGAAGCTTTCTTT
TRBJ2-3 | NA | NA | TRBV7-2 | CASSLWQGSQYF | TGTGCCAGCAGCTTATGGCAGGGAAGTCAGTATTTT
TRBJ2-1 | TRBD2 | NA | TRBV5-1 | CASSFLAGGHNEQFF | TGCGCCAGCAGCTTCTTAGCGGGGGGGCACAATGAGCAGTTCTTC
TRBJ2-6 | TRBD2 | NA | TRBV2 | CASRETSGRGGANVLTF | TGTGCCAGCAGAGAGACTAGCGGGAGAGGTGGGGCCAACGTCCTGACTTTC
TRBJ2-1 | TRBD2 | many | TRBV11-2 | CASSLRTSGLNEQFF | TGTGCCAGCAGCTTAAGGACTAGCGGGTTGAATGAGCAGTTCTTC
TRBJ2-1 | TRBD2 | NA | TRBV19 | CASSKAGLSYNEQFF | TGTGCCAGTAGTAAAGCGGGGCTCTCCTACAATGAGCAGTTCTTC
TRBJ1-2 | TRBD1 | NA | TRBV15 | CATTPGEGARYGYTF | TGTGCCACCACCCCCGGGGAGGGGGCACGGTATGGCTACACCTTC
TRBJ2-2 | NA | NA | TRBV28 | CASSLRSPGELFF | TGTGCCAGCAGTTTACGTTCCCCCGGGGAGCTGTTTTTT
TRBJ1-4 | TRBD1 | NA | TRBV7-8 | CASMPLGTGKEKLFF | TGTGCCAGCATGCCCCTCGGGACAGGCAAAGAAAAACTGTTTTTT
TRBJ2-7 | NA | once | TRBV21-1 | CASSEPAPRKVTIYEQYF | TGTGCCAGCAGCGAACCCGCGCCTAGGAAGGTGACAATTTACGAGCAGTACTTC
TRBJ2-7 | NA | NA | TRBV7-8 | CASSARFSREQYF | TGTGCCAGCAGCGCCCGGTTCTCACGAGAGCAGTACTTC
TRBJ2-1 | NA | once | TRBV6-5 | CASSSRDHSYNEQFF | TGTGCCAGCAGTTCGCGGGACCACTCCTACAATGAGCAGTTCTTC
TRBJ2-2 | NA | NA | TRBV5-1 | CASSSGGAYTGELFF | TGCGCCAGCAGCTCCGGGGGCGCGTACACCGGGGAGCTGTTTTTT
TRBJ1-5 | NA | once | TRBV11-2 | CASSLEGGNQPQHF | TGTGCCAGCAGCCTAGAGGGAGGCAATCAGCCCCAGCATTTT